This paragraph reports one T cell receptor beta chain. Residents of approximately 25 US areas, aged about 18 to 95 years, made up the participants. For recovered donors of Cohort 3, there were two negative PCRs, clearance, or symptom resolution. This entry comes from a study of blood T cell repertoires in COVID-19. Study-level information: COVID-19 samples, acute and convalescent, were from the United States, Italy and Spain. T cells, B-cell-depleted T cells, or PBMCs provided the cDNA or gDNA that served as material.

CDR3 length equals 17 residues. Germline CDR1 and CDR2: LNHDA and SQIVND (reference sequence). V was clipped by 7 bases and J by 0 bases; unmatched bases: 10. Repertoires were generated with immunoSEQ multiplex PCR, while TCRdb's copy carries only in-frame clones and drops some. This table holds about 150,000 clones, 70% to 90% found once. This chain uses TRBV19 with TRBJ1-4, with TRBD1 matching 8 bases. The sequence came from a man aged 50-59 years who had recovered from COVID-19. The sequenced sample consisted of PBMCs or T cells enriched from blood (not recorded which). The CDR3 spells CASISRGQGPTNEKLFF. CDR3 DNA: TGTGCCAGTATCTCCCGAGGACAGGGCCCAACTAATGAAAAACTGTTTTTT.